In its sample, the clone carrying this TCR beta chain was seen once. Regions amplified from RNA transcripts were the TCR beta CDR3 regions. RT-PCR in the first round (using the HTBI primer set) targeted the TCR CDR3. TCRdb re-called the multiplex PCR reads with MiXCR, one entry per CDR3 protein. The sample holds roughly 500,000 distinct CDR3 sequences; about 45% are singletons and the top ten take roughly 19%. This CDR3 region has 14 residues. Unmatched junction bases numbered 7, after V lost 7 bases and J lost 4 bases. CDR1 is SGHTA, CDR2 FQGTGA, per germline. The sample comes from a study of T cells in Graves' hyperthyroidism and ophthalmopathy.

Sequencing was done on a sample of peripheral blood or thyroid tissue (not recorded which). J is TRBJ2-7 and V is TRBV7-3, with TRBD2 matching 10 bases. The TCR comes from an adult woman with Graves' disease, either hyperthyroidism or ophthalmopathy (not recorded which). This CDR3 is CASKTGTSVYEQYF. CDR3 bases: TGTGCCAGCAAAACCGGGACTAGCGTTTACGAGCAGTACTTC.